These 30 T cell receptor beta chains were all obtained from the same sample, sequenced in a study of cytomegalovirus exposure and HLA in healthy donors. A multiplex PCR was run with 60 Vbeta primers and 13 Jbeta primers. Only in-frame clones appear in the TCRdb table, and some are missing; sequencing was by immunoSEQ multiplex PCR. This table holds some 200,000 clones, 70% to 85% found once. Input material: PBMCs. All receptors derive from a woman in her forties in good health and CMV-seronegative.

This chain joins TRBV18 and TRBJ2-5, with D unclear. V lost 6 bases and J lost 0, with 5 bases in between. CDR1 is KGHSH, CDR2 LQKENI, per germline. The CDR3 loop spans 12 amino acids. The chain's CDR3 is CASSQNQETQYF. In DNA form, the CDR3 reads TGTGCCAGCTCCCAGAACCAAGAGACCCAGTACTTC.

This clone was seen a single time. The chain recombines TRBV5-1 with TRBJ1-1; 7 bases are a match to TRBD1. Germline CDR1 reads SGHRS; CDR2 reads YFSETQ. This CDR3 comprises 15 residues. V trimming: 3 bases; J trimming: 4 bases; junction bases outside the gene matches: 9. In DNA form, the CDR3 reads TGCGCCAGCAGCTATAATACGCAGGGGGGCACTGAAGCTTTCTTT. Protein: CASSYNTQGGTEAFF.

The gene calls are TRBV7-9 and TRBJ1-1; 10 positions agree with TRBD1. There are 14 residues in the CDR3. With V trimmed by 4 bases and J by 6 bases, 5 bases remained unmatched. Germline values: CDR1 SEHNR, CDR2 FQNEAQ (reference sequence). CDR3 coding DNA: TGTGCCAGCAGCTACGCCGGGACAGGGGCTGAAGCTTTCTTT. This codes for CASSYAGTGAEAFF.

This chain connects TRBV14 to TRBJ2-5; D possibly corresponds to TRBD2 (7 bases). With 0 bases removed from V and 9 bases from J, the gap between germline ends came to 17 bases. Per germline, CDR1 SGHDN and CDR2 FVKESK. This CDR3 spans 15 amino acids. The chain's CDR3 is CASSQDWSRGGPQYF. The CDR3 DNA reads TGTGCCAGCAGCCAAGATTGGAGCAGGGGAGGGCCCCAGTACTTC.

The chain uses TRBV29-1 and TRBJ2-3; D gene uncertain. V shed 5 bases and J shed 0 bases, with 3 bases lying between them. CDR1 and CDR2 from the germline V gene are SQVTM and ANQGSEA. The CDR3 is 11 amino acids. The CDR3 DNA reads TGCAGCGTTACTAGCACAGATACGCAGTATTTT. Protein product: CSVTSTDTQYF.

The count of this clone is one. V gene TRBV9 combines with J gene TRBJ2-5; D might be TRBD2 (6 bases). Trimming shortened V by 4 bases and J by 4 bases, and 11 bases separated the two germline ends. Germline CDR1 is SGDLS and CDR2 is YYNGEE. This CDR3 spans 13 amino acids. The CDR3 reads CASSWGERETQYF. The CDR3 DNA follows: TGTGCCAGCAGCTGGGGGGAGAGAGAGACCCAGTACTTC.

The chain couples TRBV15 to TRBJ1-1; the D is unclear. The CDR3 totals 13 residues. Deletions cut 1 base from V and 1 base from J, with 4 bases between. CDR1 is LNHNV and CDR2 is YYDKDF in the germline V gene (reference sequence). CDR3 protein: CATSRGRNTEAFF. CDR3 nucleotides: TGTGCCACCAGCAGAGGGAGGAACACTGAAGCTTTCTTT. Full variable domain (outside the CDR3, taken from reference TRBV15 and TRBJ1-1): DAMVIQNPRYQVTQFGKPVTLSCSQTLNHNVMYWYQQKSSQAPKLLFHYYDKDFNNEADTPDNFQSRRPNTSFCFLDIRSPGLGDTAMYLCATSRGRNTEAFFGQGTRLTVV.

This chain connects TRBV7-9 to TRBJ1-5; 7 bases are shared with TRBD1. V lost 8 bases, J lost 3 bases, and 7 bases stayed unmatched. The germline V gene encodes CDR1 SEHNR and CDR2 FQNEAQ (reference sequence). This CDR3 region has 14 residues. The CDR3 DNA reads TGTGCCAGCGGCCAGACAGGGCTCAATCAGCCCCAGCATTTT. It yields the protein CASGQTGLNQPQHF.

This chain links TRBV21-1 with TRBJ1-2; the table names TRBD1, a call not compared with the DNA. TRBV21-1 is a pseudogene locus. The CDR3 extends over 13 amino acids. This CDR3 reads CASTGRVNYGYTF. DNA of the CDR3: TGTGCCAGCACCGGCAGGGTTAACTATGGCTACACCTTC.

This chain joins TRBV6-5 and TRBJ2-1; 13 nucleotides align to TRBD2. The CDR3 extends over 14 amino acids. Per the germline V gene, CDR1 is MNHEY and CDR2 is SVGAGI. V shed 6 bases, J shed 9 bases, and the junction held 5 bases outside the gene matches. The CDR3 sequence is CASRTGLAGAEQFF. The DNA of the CDR3 is TGTGCCAGCAGGACCGGACTAGCGGGGGCTGAGCAGTTCTTC.

This rearrangement joins TRBV28 to TRBJ1-2, with D uncertain. Germline V gene lookup returns CDR1 MDHEN and CDR2 SYDVKM. This CDR3 region has 14 residues. V lost 5 bases, J lost 0 bases, and 10 bases lay in between. The CDR3 here is CASSITQANYGYTF. The CDR3 coding sequence is TGTGCCAGCAGTATTACACAAGCTAACTATGGCTACACCTTC.

The table lists this clone with a few counts. The V gene is TRBV29-1, the J gene TRBJ2-3; 7 positions agree with TRBD1. This CDR3 has 12 residues. The V gene end was trimmed by 5 bases and the J gene end by 4 bases; junction bases not matched to a gene: 3. The V gene's germline CDR1 is SQVTM and CDR2 ANQGSEA. CDR3 amino acids: CSVQGVADTQYF. Here the CDR3 DNA reads TGCAGCGTTCAGGGGGTTGCAGATACGCAGTATTTT.

The rearrangement links TRBV11-2 to TRBJ2-5; the D gene is possibly TRBD2 (5 bases). Germline V CDR1 and CDR2: SGHAT, FQNNGV. This CDR3 is built from 13 residues. Trimming took 1 base from V and 5 from J, leaving 8 bases between them. DNA of the CDR3: TGTGCCAGCAGCTTAGGGCCGGGGGAGACCCAGTACTTC. Amino acid sequence: CASSLGPGETQYF. The variable domain in full, with the rest retrieved from reference TRBV11-2 and TRBJ2-5, is EAGVAQSPRYKIIEKRQSVAFWCNPISGHATLYWYQQILGQGPKLLIQFQNNGVVDDSQLPKDRFSAERLKGVDSTLKIQPAKLEDSAVYLCASSLGPGETQYFGPGTRLLVL.

This clone has more than one count but fewer than ten. The chain carries TRBV5-1 and TRBJ2-7; TRBD1 agrees at 7 bases. CDR1 and CDR2 (germline): SGHRS, YFSETQ. This CDR3 spans 15 amino acids. With 3 bases clipped from V and 1 base from J, the junction kept 7 bases outside the gene matches. This CDR3 reads CASSSFSGQSYEQYF. CDR3 nucleotide sequence: TGCGCCAGCAGCTCATTCTCGGGACAGTCCTACGAGCAGTACTTC.

The J gene is TRBJ1-2, the V gene TRBV9; TRBD1 matches 7 bases. Germline loops: CDR1 SGDLS, CDR2 YYNGEE. Trimming removed 0 bases from V and 8 bases from J; junction bases left unmatched: 7. This CDR3 has 14 amino acids. As DNA, the CDR3 is TGTGCCAGCAGCGTAGACGCAGGGGGTGGCGGCTACACCTTC. Translated, it gives CASSVDAGGGGYTF.

The rearrangement uses TRBV6-5 and TRBJ2-5, with D possibly matching TRBD1 (6 bases). Trimming shortened V by 0 bases and J by 4 bases, and 9 bases separated the two germline ends. From germline, CDR1 is MNHEY and CDR2 SVGAGI. This CDR3 is built from 14 residues. The CDR3 loop is CASSYSAGVETQYF. For the CDR3, the DNA is TGTGCCAGCAGTTACTCGGCAGGGGTAGAGACCCAGTACTTC.

This chain connects TRBV6-1 to TRBJ2-7; the D gene is possibly TRBD1 (5 bases). Trimming shortened V by 10 bases and J by 0 bases, and 16 bases separated the two germline ends. Germline values: CDR1 MNHNS, CDR2 SASEGT. CDR3 length: 14 residues. As DNA, the CDR3 is TGTGCCAACAACTTAAGGGGCTCCTCCTACGAGCAGTACTTC. Translated, it gives CANNLRGSSYEQYF.

This clone has a handful of counts. The chain combines TRBV6-5 with TRBJ1-1, with a weak D call TRBD1 (5 bases). V lost 3 bases and J 4 bases, leaving 12 bases between the germline ends. The germline V gene encodes CDR1 MNHEY and CDR2 SVGAGI. CDR3 length equals 14 residues. This CDR3 reads CASSYGAGSTEAFF. The CDR3 region has the DNA TGTGCCAGCAGTTATGGGGCGGGGAGCACTGAAGCTTTCTTT.

This chain uses TRBV6-5 with TRBJ1-2; tentatively, D is TRBD1 (5 bases). The length of the CDR3 is 13 residues. The germline V gene encodes CDR1 MNHEY and CDR2 SVGAGI. Trimming removed 6 bases from V and 2 bases from J, with 10 bases in between. In nucleotides, the CDR3 is TGTGCCAGCAGCTATGACAGCAACTATGGCTACACCTTC. Encoded protein: CASSYDSNYGYTF.

The V and J genes are TRBV5-1 and TRBJ1-1; 9 bases are a match to TRBD1. V was clipped by 2 bases and J by 4 bases; unmatched bases: 6. CDR1 is SGHRS, CDR2 YFSETQ, per germline. This CDR3 region has 15 residues. The CDR3 protein is CASSFTQGAGTEAFF. CDR3 in DNA: TGCGCCAGCAGCTTTACACAGGGGGCAGGCACTGAAGCTTTCTTT.

The genes are TRBV5-4 and TRBJ1-6, with D tentatively TRBD1 (6 bases). The CDR3 is 16 amino acids. CDR1 and CDR2 from the germline V gene are SGHNT and YYREEE (reference sequence). Trimming left V 3 bases short and J 8 bases short, with 18 bases between. CDR3 residues: CASSSVRGAVDSPLHF. CDR3 nucleotide sequence: TGTGCCAGCAGCTCCGTCCGGGGGGCAGTGGATTCACCCCTCCACTTT. Based on the CDR3 plus reference TRBV5-4 and TRBJ1-6, the full variable domain is ETGVTQSPTHLIKTRGQQVTLRCSSQSGHNTVSWYQQALGQGPQFIFQYYREEENGRGNFPPRFSGLQFPNYSSELNVNALELDDSALYLCASSSVRGAVDSPLHFGNGTRLTVT.

This rearrangement joins TRBV19 to TRBJ1-6; the D gene is possibly TRBD1 (6 bases). Germline CDR1 and CDR2: LNHDA and SQIVND (reference sequence). This CDR3 comprises 14 residues. V dropped 11 bases and J dropped 6 bases, with 17 bases sitting between them. The CDR3 coding sequence is TGTGCCGCAGCCAGGGGCAGGGGTAATTCACCCCTCCACTTT. This translates into CAAARGRGNSPLHF.

The chain combines TRBV11-2 with TRBJ1-2, with 8 bases fitting TRBD1. This CDR3 region has 14 residues. Looked up from germline, CDR1 is SGHAT and CDR2 is FQNNGV. V dropped 4 bases and J dropped 4; count of bases not matched to a gene: 5. CDR3 bases: TGTGCCAGCAGCTCCGGGACAGGCCTCTATGGCTACACCTTC. Encoded protein: CASSSGTGLYGYTF.

This sequence joins TRBV7-2 and TRBJ1-2; D is ambiguous. Germline loops: CDR1 SGHTA, CDR2 FQGNSA. The CDR3 length is 12 residues. Trimming pared 6 bases from V and 3 bases from J, leaving 8 bases between. The CDR3 DNA reads as TGTGCCAGCAGACTGGAGGACTATGGCTACACCTTC. Amino acids: CASRLEDYGYTF.

The rearrangement joins TRBV6-6 to TRBJ1-5; a possible D gene is TRBD1 (6 bases). The germline CDR1 and CDR2 sequences are MNHNY and SVGAGI (reference sequence). The ends were cut back, 6 bases at V and 0 bases at J, with 15 bases in the middle. The CDR3 length is 16 residues. CDR3 protein: CASRGAQGYSNQPQHF. The DNA of the CDR3 is TGTGCCAGCAGGGGCGCGCAGGGGTATAGCAATCAGCCCCAGCATTTT.

This clone appeared a few times. This chain links TRBV6-1 with TRBJ2-6, with 7 bases that match TRBD1. Germline lookup yields CDR1 MNHNS and CDR2 SASEGT. The CDR3 runs 17 residues. Trimming removed 3 bases from V and 1 base from J; junction bases left unmatched: 6. The CDR3 sequence: CASSEGQSQSGANVLTF. CDR3 sequence (DNA): TGTGCCAGCAGTGAGGGACAGTCTCAATCTGGGGCCAACGTCCTGACTTTC.

V and J are TRBV6-5 and TRBJ1-3; D is unclear. This CDR3 has 15 residues. V was pared by 5 bases and J by 4 bases, with 15 bases between. Germline V CDR1 and CDR2: MNHEY, SVGAGI. CDR3 sequence reads: CASSLRDPGGNTIYF. The DNA of the CDR3 is TGTGCCAGCAGTCTCCGGGATCCTGGGGGAAACACCATATATTTT.

This sequence joins TRBV4-2 and TRBJ1-2; no reliable D call. Per germline, CDR1 LGHNA and CDR2 YNFKEQ. The V gene lost 5 bases and the J gene lost 8 bases, with 24 bases spanning the gap. The CDR3 spans 16 residues. CDR3 sequence reads: CASSYGNPEGDDGYTF. The CDR3 DNA reads as TGTGCCAGCAGCTACGGCAACCCTGAAGGAGACGACGGCTACACCTTC.

This clone was detected only once. At one of its ends the junction is not consistent with the germline gene, which may arise from a read error. This rearrangement joins TRBV30 to TRBJ2-1; 8 bases agree with TRBD2. The CDR3 is made up of 18 amino acids. Per germline, CDR1 GTSNPN and CDR2 SVGIG (reference sequence). The CDR3 region has the DNA TGTGCCTGGAGTGTAAACTTTCGGGGGGGCTTCTCCCACAATGAGCAGTTCTTC. Its protein product is CAWSVNFRGGFSHNEQFF.

On this clone itself: Other nucleotide sequences in the sample specify the same CDR3. The genes are TRBV7-2 and TRBJ1-3, with TRBD1 as a possible D gene (6 bases). The CDR3 extends over 13 amino acids. Germline CDR1 is SGHTA and CDR2 is FQGNSA. V was trimmed by 3 bases and J by 3 bases, leaving 6 bases between them. CDR3 amino acids: CASSLDSGNTIYF. CDR3 DNA sequence: TGTGCCAGCAGCTTGGACAGTGGAAACACCATATATTTT.